This T cell receptor beta chain appears in the sequencing data of a study of cytomegalovirus exposure and HLA in healthy donors. The study ran its PCR with 60 Vbeta and 13 Jbeta primers. The repertoire was sequenced with immunoSEQ multiplex PCR; TCRdb's copy has only in-frame clones and lacks some. The sample shows 90,000 or so clones, about four fifths of them seen only once. Germline V lookup: CDR1 LGHNA, CDR2 YSLEER. The CDR3 loop spans 15 amino acids. V gave up 0 bases and J gave up 4 bases, with 9 bases separating them. The V and J genes are TRBV4-3 and TRBJ1-4; D is possibly TRBD1 (5 bases). The TCR originated in a young man in good health and CMV-seropositive. The sequenced material came from PBMCs. The CDR3 sequence is CASSQDQGSNEKLFF. The DNA of the CDR3 is TGCGCCAGCAGCCAAGATCAGGGAAGTAATGAAAAACTGTTTTTT.